The 11 T cell receptor beta chains below all came from one sample that was sequenced in a study of blood T cell repertoires in COVID-19. Profiled with immunoSEQ multiplex PCR; TCRdb holds only in-frame clones, not every one. This sample has approximately 260,000 clones, with 88% found just once. Sequenced sample: peripheral blood. The receptors here all came from a woman aged 35 to 49 who had recovered from COVID-19.

V and J are TRBV6-2 or TRBV6-3 and TRBJ2-2; D is perhaps TRBD1 (6 bases). This CDR3 has 16 amino acids. V lost 6 bases, J lost 2 bases, and 16 bases lay in between. Germline CDR1 is MNHEY and CDR2 is SVGEGT. The CDR3 sequence: CASSTSWGRNTGELFF. In DNA, the CDR3 is TGTGCCAGCAGCACGAGCTGGGGGCGCAACACCGGGGAGCTGTTTTTT.

CDR3 DNA: TGTGCCAGCAGCCAAGATGGGTTTGAGGGAGGCAGCTCCTACGAGCAGTACTTC. This sequence encodes CASSQDGFEGGSSYEQYF. The rearrangement joins TRBV4-2 to TRBJ2-7; tentatively, D is TRBD2 (6 bases). CDR1 and CDR2 (germline): LGHNA, YNFKEQ. CDR3 length: 18 amino acids. The germline V and J ends were trimmed by 0 bases and 0 bases, with 18 bases remaining between them.

The chain is built from TRBV19 and TRBJ1-2; TRBD1 aligns across 7 bases. Germline V lookup: CDR1 LNHDA, CDR2 SQIVND (reference sequence). This CDR3 spans 14 amino acids. Trimming took 6 bases from V and 4 from J; bases not matched to a gene: 8. This CDR3 reads CASSPGQWSYGYTF. The CDR3 region has the DNA TGTGCCAGTAGCCCGGGACAGTGGTCCTATGGCTACACCTTC.

The chain is built from TRBV19 and TRBJ2-1; perhaps TRBD2 as D (7 bases). The CDR3 sequence is 14 residues long. CDR1 and CDR2 (germline): LNHDA, SQIVND (reference sequence). Deletions cut 5 bases from V and 4 bases from J, with 12 bases between. The CDR3 DNA follows: TGTGCCAGTAGTGGGCGGGGGCATTACAATGAGCAGTTCTTC. This encodes CASSGRGHYNEQFF.

The rearrangement joins TRBV6-5 to TRBJ1-5; 9 nucleotides agree with TRBD1. With V trimmed by 7 bases and J by 10 bases, 14 bases remained unmatched. The CDR3 extends over 15 amino acids. Germline CDR1 is MNHEY and CDR2 is SVGAGI. CDR3 protein: CASKVDSTGGVPQHF. The CDR3 nucleotides read TGTGCCAGCAAAGTCGATAGTACAGGGGGCGTACCCCAGCATTTT.

The genes are TRBV13 and TRBJ2-2, with D possibly matching TRBD2 (5 bases). Trimming removed 5 bases from V and 4 bases from J, with 8 bases in between. Germline V gene data show CDR1 as PRHDT and CDR2 as FYEKMQ (reference sequence). The CDR3 has 13 residues. CDR3 DNA sequence: TGTGCCAGCAGCCCGAGGGTCACCGGGGAGCTGTTTTTT. It yields the protein CASSPRVTGELFF.

The chain uses TRBV28 and TRBJ1-4; D is perhaps TRBD1 (5 bases). The V and J ends lost 6 bases and 0 bases respectively, with 11 bases between them. The V gene's germline CDR1 is MDHEN and CDR2 SYDVKM. The CDR3 has 15 residues. The CDR3 is CASRGEVATNEKLFF. The CDR3 bases are TGTGCCAGCAGAGGGGAAGTAGCAACTAATGAAAAACTGTTTTTT.

The J gene is TRBJ1-2, the V gene TRBV18; 9 nucleotides align to TRBD1. Germline trimming cut 5 bases from V and 8 bases from J; bases unmatched to any gene: 12. This CDR3 spans 15 amino acids. The germline V gene encodes CDR1 KGHSH and CDR2 LQKENI. The CDR3 sequence is CASSSIQQGALGYTF. The CDR3 DNA sequence: TGTGCCAGCTCATCAATCCAACAGGGGGCCCTCGGCTACACCTTC. The full variable domain, with the rest looked up from reference TRBV18 and TRBJ1-2, is NAGVMQNPRHLVRRRGQEARLRCSPMKGHSHVYWYRQLPEEGLKFMVYLQKENIIDESGMPKERFSAEFPKEGPSILRIQQVVRGDSAAYFCASSSIQQGALGYTFGSGTRLTVV.

The V call is TRBV5-4, the J call TRBJ1-4; 8 bases map to TRBD1. The V and J ends lost 0 bases and 8 bases, in that order; junction bases with no gene match: 3. Germline V CDR1 and CDR2: SGHNT, YYREEE (reference sequence). This CDR3 comprises 14 residues. The CDR3 bases are TGTGCCAGCAGCTTGGGGACAGGGCTAGAAAAACTGTTTTTT. This sequence encodes CASSLGTGLEKLFF.

The chain recombines TRBV21-1 with TRBJ1-2; TRBD1, the table's D call, was not compared with the DNA. TRBV21-1 counts as a pseudogene. The CDR3 length is 12 residues. The CDR3, as DNA: TGTGCCAGCTTGGCCCCTTACTATGGCTACACCTTC. It specifies CASLAPYYGYTF.

The chain couples TRBV4-3 to TRBJ2-3; maybe TRBD1 (5 bases). Trimming cost V 0 bases and J 4 bases, with 11 bases left between them. Germline V CDR1 and CDR2: LGHNA, YSLEER. This CDR3 contains 15 residues. The CDR3 region has the DNA TGCGCCAGCAGCCAAGACAGGGCGATACCAGATACGCAGTATTTT. Translated: CASSQDRAIPDTQYF.